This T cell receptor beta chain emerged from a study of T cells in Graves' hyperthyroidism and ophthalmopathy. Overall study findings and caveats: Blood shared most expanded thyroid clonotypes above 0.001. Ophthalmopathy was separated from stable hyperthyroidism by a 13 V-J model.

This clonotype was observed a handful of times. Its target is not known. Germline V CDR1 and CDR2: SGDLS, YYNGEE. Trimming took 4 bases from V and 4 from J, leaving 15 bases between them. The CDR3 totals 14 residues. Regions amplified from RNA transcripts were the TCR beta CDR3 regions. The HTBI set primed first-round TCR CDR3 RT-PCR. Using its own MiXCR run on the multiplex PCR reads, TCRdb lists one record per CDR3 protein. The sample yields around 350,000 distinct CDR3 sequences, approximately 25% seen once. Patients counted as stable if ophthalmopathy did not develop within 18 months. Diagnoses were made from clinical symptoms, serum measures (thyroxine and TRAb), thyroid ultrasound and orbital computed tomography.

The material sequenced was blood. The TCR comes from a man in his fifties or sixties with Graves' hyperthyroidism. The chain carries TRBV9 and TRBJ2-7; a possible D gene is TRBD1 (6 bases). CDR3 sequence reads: CASSPRDTPYEQYF. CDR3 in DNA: TGTGCCAGCAGCCCTCGGGACACCCCTTACGAGCAGTACTTC.